This is a list of T cell receptor beta chains from one sample in a study of blood T cells in healthy people across ages. TCRdb processed the 5' RACE reads anew with MiXCR; each CDR3 protein has one entry. The sample lists about a million distinct CDR3 sequences; around 49% were seen once. Sequencing was carried out using blood. The origin of the receptors is a man aged 25-45 years in good health. The CDR3 runs from the conserved cysteine through the conserved F or W. A D gene is named only where the DNA matches it firmly. Not every row has a clone size; where given, it reads once, few, many or a size class.

>-|few|TRBJ1-4|TRBV4-2
CASSQEGRSAEKLFF
TGTGCCAGCAGCCAAGAAGGCAGATCCGCTGAAAAACTGTTTTTT
>TRBD1|-|TRBJ1-2|TRBV27
CASSQLGQGVINYGYTF
TGTGCCAGCAGCCAACTGGGACAGGGCGTAATTAACTATGGCTACACCTTC
>-|-|TRBJ2-7|TRBV9
CASSVGGDGYEQYF
TGTGCCAGCAGCGTAGGAGGGGATGGCTACGAGCAGTACTTC
>-|-|TRBJ2-5|TRBV15
CATSPPLGETQYF
TGTGCCACCAGCCCCCCTTTAGGCGAGACCCAGTACTTC
>-|few|TRBJ1-4|TRBV7-2
CASSKVRGLAEKLFF
TGTGCCAGCAGTAAAGTTCGGGGGTTGGCGGAAAAACTGTTTTTT
>TRBD2|-|TRBJ2-3|TRBV20-1
CSARPGGKDTQYF
TGCAGTGCTAGACCGGGGGGGAAAGATACGCAGTATTTT
>TRBD2|-|TRBJ2-3|TRBV11-2
CASSLNGLVPDTQYF
TGTGCCAGCAGCCTTAACGGACTAGTGCCAGATACGCAGTATTTT
>TRBD2|-|TRBJ2-7|TRBV6-1
CASSEAGGVNEQYF
TGTGCCAGCAGTGAAGCGGGAGGGGTCAACGAGCAGTACTTC
>-|-|TRBJ2-3|TRBV7-9
CASSLVLGGQDTQYF
TGTGCCAGCAGCTTAGTCTTGGGGGGCCAAGATACGCAGTATTTT
>-|once|TRBJ2-7|TRBV7-9
CASSGGGRAGANSYEQYF
TGTGCCAGCAGCGGCGGAGGTCGGGCGGGGGCCAACTCCTACGAGCAGTACTTC
>-|once|TRBJ1-2|TRBV7-8
CASSPTEYDGYTF
TGTGCCAGCAGCCCAACAGAGTACGATGGCTACACCTTC
>-|-|TRBJ2-6|TRBV9
CASSVGDSLTSGANVLTF
TGTGCCAGCAGCGTAGGGGATAGTTTAACCTCTGGGGCCAACGTCCTGACTTTC
>-|few|TRBJ2-5|TRBV27
CASSLTRRDAIETQYF
TGTGCCAGCAGTCTCACACGCCGGGACGCCATAGAGACCCAGTACTTC
>-|-|TRBJ2-5|TRBV7-2
CASSLLAGSSYNEQYF
TGTGCCAGCAGCTTGCTTGCGGGGAGCTCCTACAATGAGCAGTACTTC
>-|few|TRBJ2-7|TRBV10-3
CAISEETRAYEQYF
TGTGCCATCAGTGAGGAGACAAGGGCCTACGAGCAGTACTTC
>-|few|TRBJ2-7|TRBV20-1
CSARVGGDEQYF
TGCAGTGCTAGAGTAGGGGGGGACGAGCAGTACTTC
>TRBD1|few|TRBJ2-1|TRBV20-1
CSASPGQGRDEQFF
TGCAGTGCCAGCCCGGGACAGGGTAGGGATGAGCAGTTCTTC
>-|few|TRBJ2-4|TRBV6-5
CASSFGQEGAKNIQYF
TGTGCCAGCAGCTTCGGACAGGAGGGGGCCAAAAACATTCAGTACTTC
>-|many|TRBJ1-4|TRBV7-2
CASSALDRTTNEKLFF
TGTGCCAGCAGCGCCCTCGACCGCACAACTAATGAAAAACTGTTTTTT
>-|few|TRBJ1-5|TRBV7-9
CASSLSDGNQPQHF
TGTGCCAGCAGCTTATCTGACGGCAATCAGCCCCAGCATTTT
>-|-|TRBJ1-4|TRBV7-9
CASSLGVFNEKLFF
TGTGCCAGCAGCTTGGGCGTATTTAATGAAAAACTGTTTTTT
>TRBD1|-|TRBJ2-3|TRBV7-2
CASSSWDRGFTDTQYF
TGTGCCAGTAGCTCCTGGGACAGGGGATTCACAGATACGCAGTATTTT
>TRBD1|many|TRBJ2-7|TRBV7-2
CASSLTGGSSYEQYF
TGCGCCAGCAGCTTGACAGGGGGAAGCTCCTACGAGCAGTACTTC
>-|few|TRBJ1-1|TRBV28
CASSRSSRAGTEAFF
TGTGCCAGCAGTCGCTCTTCCAGGGCAGGCACTGAAGCTTTCTTT
>TRBD2|many|TRBJ2-1|TRBV5-1
CASWIAGGSYNEQFF
TGCGCCAGTTGGATAGCGGGGGGGTCCTACAATGAGCAGTTCTTC
>-|-|TRBJ1-4|TRBV21-1
CASSKDVGRGEANEKLFF
TGTGCCAGCAGCAAAGATGTGGGGAGGGGGGAGGCGAATGAAAAACTGTTTTTT
>-|many|TRBJ1-2|TRBV29-1
CSGDLSYGYTF
TGCAGCGGCGACTTGTCCTATGGCTACACCTTC
>TRBD2|once|TRBJ2-7|TRBV4-1
CASSPVAGGSYEQYF
TGCGCCAGCAGCCCGGTGGCGGGGGGCTCCTACGAGCAGTACTTC
>TRBD1|-|TRBJ2-3|TRBV3-1
CASSRARGQRDTQYF
TGTGCCAGCAGCCGAGCTAGGGGGCAAAGAGATACGCAGTATTTT
>TRBD2|-|TRBJ2-5|TRBV20-1
CSATRLAGTKETQYF
TGCAGTGCTACGAGACTAGCGGGAACAAAAGAGACCCAGTACTTC
>-|few|TRBJ2-1|TRBV6-5
CASSQRRAGEQFF
TGTGCCAGCAGCCAGAGGAGGGCCGGGGAGCAGTTCTTC